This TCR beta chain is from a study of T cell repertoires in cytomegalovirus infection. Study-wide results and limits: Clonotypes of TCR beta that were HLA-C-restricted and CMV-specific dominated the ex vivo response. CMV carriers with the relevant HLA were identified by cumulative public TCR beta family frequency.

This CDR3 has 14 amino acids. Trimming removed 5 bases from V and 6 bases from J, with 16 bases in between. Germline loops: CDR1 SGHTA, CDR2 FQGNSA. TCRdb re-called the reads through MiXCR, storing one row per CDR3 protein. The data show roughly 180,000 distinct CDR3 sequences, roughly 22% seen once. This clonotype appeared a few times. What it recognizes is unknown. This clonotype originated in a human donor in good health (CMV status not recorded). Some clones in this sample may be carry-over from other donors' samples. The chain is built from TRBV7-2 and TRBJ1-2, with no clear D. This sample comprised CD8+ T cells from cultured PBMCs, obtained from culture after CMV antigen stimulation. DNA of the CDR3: TGTGCCAGCAGCCCCCAACCGTTCTTGGATGGCTACACCTTC. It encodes CASSPQPFLDGYTF.